This T cell receptor (beta chain) is from a study of blood T cells in healthy people across ages. Study-level results: TCR beta diversity tracked closely with naive T cell percentage. Comparison with aged donors showed that long-lived donors had more naive CD4+ cells and higher diversity.

For the second PCR, which ran for 7 to 11 cycles, a sample-barcoded 5' primer and a J-beta primer mix were used. No fewer than 3 million CDR3-containing paired-end reads came from each sample. TCRdb re-analysed the 5' RACE reads in MiXCR, keeping a single row per CDR3 protein. This repertoire shows just under 750,000 distinct CDR3 sequences, over 20% found once; its top ten account for around a fifth. It was around 9 milliliters of peripheral blood that were drawn from each donor. A remark on this clonotype: Its specificity is not known.

Trimming cost V 7 bases and J 4 bases, with 8 bases left between them. The CDR3 loop spans 11 amino acids. The germline gives CDR1 SEHNR, CDR2 FQNEAQ (reference sequence). The chain joins TRBV7-9 to TRBJ2-7, with D hard to call. This TCR came from a man in his 70s in good health. The sequenced sample was blood. CDR3 residues: CASTDRYEQYF. Written as DNA, the CDR3 is TGTGCCAGCACCGACCGATACGAGCAGTACTTC.